This T cell receptor beta chain was documented in a study of T cell responses to AZD1222 COVID-19 vaccine. Study observations and caveats: Baseline testing showed seropositivity in only six or seven AZD1222 recipients. Elevations in Spike-specific TCR breadth and depth followed administration of two AZD1222 doses.

TCRdb's copy holds only in-frame clones and misses some; the assay was immunoSEQ multiplex PCR. The sample carries 98,000 or so clones, about nine tenths recorded once. V shed 0 bases and J shed 3 bases, with 13 bases lying between them. CDR1 and CDR2 from the germline V gene are SGHRS and YFSETQ. The CDR3 has 16 residues. As concerns this clone: Its cognate antigen is unknown.

The source material was peripheral blood, sampled 28 days after the second AZD1222 dose. The chain uses TRBV5-1 and TRBJ1-3; D gene unclear. This sequence was found in an adult who received the AZD1222 COVID-19 vaccine. Here the CDR3 DNA reads TGCGCCAGCAGCTTGGATCGGCCCGCAGGTGGAAACACCATATATTTT. Amino acids: CASSLDRPAGGNTIYF.